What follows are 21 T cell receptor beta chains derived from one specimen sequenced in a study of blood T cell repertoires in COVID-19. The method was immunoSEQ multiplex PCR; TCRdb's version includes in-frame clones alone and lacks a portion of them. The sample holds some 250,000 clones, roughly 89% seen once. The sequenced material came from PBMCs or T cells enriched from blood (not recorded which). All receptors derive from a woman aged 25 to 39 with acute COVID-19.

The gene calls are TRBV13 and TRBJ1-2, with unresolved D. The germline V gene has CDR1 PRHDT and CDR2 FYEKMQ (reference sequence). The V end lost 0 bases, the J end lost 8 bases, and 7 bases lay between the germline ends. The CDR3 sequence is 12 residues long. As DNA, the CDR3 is TGTGCCAGCAGCTTAGGCCGTATAGGCTACACCTTC. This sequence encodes CASSLGRIGYTF. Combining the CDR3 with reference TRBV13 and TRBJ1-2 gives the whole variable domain AAGVIQSPRHLIKEKRETATLKCYPIPRHDTVYWYQQGPGQDPQFLISFYEKMQSDKGSIPDRFSAQQFSDYHSELNMSSLELGDSALYFCASSLGRIGYTFGSGTRLTVV.

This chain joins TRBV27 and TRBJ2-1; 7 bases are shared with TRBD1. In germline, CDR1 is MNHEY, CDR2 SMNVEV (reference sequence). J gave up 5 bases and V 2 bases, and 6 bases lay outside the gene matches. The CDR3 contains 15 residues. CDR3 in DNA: TGTGCCAGCAGTTTAGCGGCAGGGGGAAACAATGAGCAGTTCTTC. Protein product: CASSLAAGGNNEQFF.

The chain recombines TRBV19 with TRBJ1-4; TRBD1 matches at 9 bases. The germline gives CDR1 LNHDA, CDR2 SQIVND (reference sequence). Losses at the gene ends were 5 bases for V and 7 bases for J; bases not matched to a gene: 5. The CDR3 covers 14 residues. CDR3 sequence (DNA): TGTGCCAGTAGTCGGCGGGGACAGGGTGAAAAACTGTTTTTT. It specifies CASSRRGQGEKLFF.

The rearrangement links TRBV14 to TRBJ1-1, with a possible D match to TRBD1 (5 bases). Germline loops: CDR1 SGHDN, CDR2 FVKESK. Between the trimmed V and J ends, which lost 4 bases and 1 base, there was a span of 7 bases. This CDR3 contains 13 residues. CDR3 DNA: TGTGCCAGCAGCCCCGGACAGAACACTGAAGCTTTCTTT. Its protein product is CASSPGQNTEAFF. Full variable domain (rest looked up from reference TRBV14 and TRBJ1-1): EAGVTQFPSHSVIEKGQTVTLRCDPISGHDNLYWYRRVMGKEIKFLLHFVKESKQDESGMPNNRFLAERTGGTYSTLKVQPAELEDSGVYFCASSPGQNTEAFFGQGTRLTVV.

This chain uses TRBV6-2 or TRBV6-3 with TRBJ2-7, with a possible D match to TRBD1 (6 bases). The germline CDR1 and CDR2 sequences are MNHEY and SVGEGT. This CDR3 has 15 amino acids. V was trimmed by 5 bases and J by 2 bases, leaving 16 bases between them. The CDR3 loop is CASSPSTGVTYEQYF. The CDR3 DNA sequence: TGTGCCAGCAGTCCATCGACAGGCGTGACCTACGAGCAGTACTTC.

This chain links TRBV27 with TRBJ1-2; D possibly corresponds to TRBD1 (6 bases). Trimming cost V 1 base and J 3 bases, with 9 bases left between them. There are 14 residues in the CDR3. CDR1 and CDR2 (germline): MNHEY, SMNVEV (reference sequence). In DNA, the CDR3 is TGTGCCAGCAGTTTATTTGGGGGCTACTATGGCTACACCTTC. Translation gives CASSLFGGYYGYTF.

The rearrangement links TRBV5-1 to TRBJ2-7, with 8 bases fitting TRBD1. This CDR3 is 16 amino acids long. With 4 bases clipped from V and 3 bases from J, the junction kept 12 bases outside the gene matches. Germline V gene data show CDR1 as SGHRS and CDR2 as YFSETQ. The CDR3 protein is CASSARLRGLDYEQYF. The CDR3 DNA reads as TGCGCCAGCAGCGCCCGCCTCAGGGGGCTGGACTACGAGCAGTACTTC.

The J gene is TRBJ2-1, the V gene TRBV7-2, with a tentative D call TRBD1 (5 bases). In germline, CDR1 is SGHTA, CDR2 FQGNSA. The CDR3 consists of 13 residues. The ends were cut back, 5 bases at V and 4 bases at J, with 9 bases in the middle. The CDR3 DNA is TGTGCCAGCAGCACAGACAGATACAATGAGCAGTTCTTC. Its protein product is CASSTDRYNEQFF.

CDR3 bases: TGTGCCAGCAGCTTAGTTGTTCAGGGTTGGGCTTTCTTT. This translates into CASSLVVQGWAFF. The chain couples TRBV11-2 to TRBJ1-1, with D tentatively TRBD1 (5 bases). Germline lookup yields CDR1 SGHAT and CDR2 FQNNGV. CDR3 length: 13 amino acids. V lost 1 base to trimming and J lost 11 bases, with 14 bases between them.

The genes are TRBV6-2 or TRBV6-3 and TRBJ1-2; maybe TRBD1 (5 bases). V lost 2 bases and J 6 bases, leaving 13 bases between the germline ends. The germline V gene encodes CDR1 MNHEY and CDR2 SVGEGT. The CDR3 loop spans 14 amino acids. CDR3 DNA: TGTGCCAGCAGTTACGGAAAGGGGCAGGATGGCTACACCTTC. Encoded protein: CASSYGKGQDGYTF.

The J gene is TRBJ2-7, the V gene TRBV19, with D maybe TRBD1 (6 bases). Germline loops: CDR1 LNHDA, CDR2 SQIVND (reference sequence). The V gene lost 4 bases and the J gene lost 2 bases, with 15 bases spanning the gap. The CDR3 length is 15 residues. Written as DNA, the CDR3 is TGTGCCAGTAGTAGGGGGCCGGTAGGAACCTACGAGCAGTACTTC. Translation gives CASSRGPVGTYEQYF.

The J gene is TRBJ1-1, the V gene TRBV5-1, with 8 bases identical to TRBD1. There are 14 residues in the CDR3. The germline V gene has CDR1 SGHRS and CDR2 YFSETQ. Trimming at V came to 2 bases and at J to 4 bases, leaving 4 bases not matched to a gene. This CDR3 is CASSFTGGATEAFF. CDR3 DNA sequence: TGCGCCAGCAGCTTTACAGGGGGGGCCACTGAAGCTTTCTTT. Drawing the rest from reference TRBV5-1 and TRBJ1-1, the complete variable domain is KAGVTQTPRYLIKTRGQQVTLSCSPISGHRSVSWYQQTPGQGLQFLFEYFSETQRNKGNFPGRFSGRQFSNSRSEMNVSTLELGDSALYLCASSFTGGATEAFFGQGTRLTVV.

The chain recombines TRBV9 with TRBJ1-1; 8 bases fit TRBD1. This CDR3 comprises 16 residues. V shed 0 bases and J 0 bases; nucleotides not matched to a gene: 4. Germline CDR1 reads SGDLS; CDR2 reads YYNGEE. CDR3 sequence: CASSVERGQVNTEAFF. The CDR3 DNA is TGTGCCAGCAGCGTAGAGAGGGGACAGGTGAACACTGAAGCTTTCTTT.

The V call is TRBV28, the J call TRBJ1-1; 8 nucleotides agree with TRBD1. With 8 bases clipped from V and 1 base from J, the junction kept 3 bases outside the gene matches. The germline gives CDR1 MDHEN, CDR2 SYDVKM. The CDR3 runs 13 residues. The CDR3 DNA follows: TGTGCCAGCCGAGGACAGGGGAACACTGAAGCTTTCTTT. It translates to CASRGQGNTEAFF. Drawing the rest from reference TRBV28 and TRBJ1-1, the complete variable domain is DVKVTQSSRYLVKRTGEKVFLECVQDMDHENMFWYRQDPGLGLRLIYFSYDVKMKEKGDIPEGYSVSREKKERFSLILESASTNQTSMYLCASRGQGNTEAFFGQGTRLTVV.

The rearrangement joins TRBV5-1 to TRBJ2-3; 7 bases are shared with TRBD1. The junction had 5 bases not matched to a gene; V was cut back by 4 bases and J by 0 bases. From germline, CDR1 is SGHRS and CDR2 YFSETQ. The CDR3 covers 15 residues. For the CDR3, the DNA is TGCGCCAGCAGCAGACGGGACAGTAGCACAGATACGCAGTATTTT. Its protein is CASSRRDSSTDTQYF.

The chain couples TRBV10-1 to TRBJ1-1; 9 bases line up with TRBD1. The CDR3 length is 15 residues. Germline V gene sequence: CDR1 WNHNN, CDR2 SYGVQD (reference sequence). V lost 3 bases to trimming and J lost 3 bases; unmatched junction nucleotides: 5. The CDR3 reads CASSDGTGKYTEAFF. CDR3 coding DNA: TGCGCCAGCAGTGACGGGACAGGGAAGTACACTGAAGCTTTCTTT.

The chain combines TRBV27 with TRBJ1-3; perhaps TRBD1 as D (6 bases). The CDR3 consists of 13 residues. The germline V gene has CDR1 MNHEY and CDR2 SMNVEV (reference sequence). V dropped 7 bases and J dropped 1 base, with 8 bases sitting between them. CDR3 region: CASTTGSGNTIYF. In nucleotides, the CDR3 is TGTGCCAGCACCACAGGGTCTGGAAACACCATATATTTT.

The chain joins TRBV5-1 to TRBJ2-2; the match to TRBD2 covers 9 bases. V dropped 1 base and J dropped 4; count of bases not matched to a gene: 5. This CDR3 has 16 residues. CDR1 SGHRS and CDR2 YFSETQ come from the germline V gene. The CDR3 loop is CASSLWRGGRTGELFF. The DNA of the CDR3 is TGCGCCAGCAGCTTGTGGCGGGGGGGCCGCACCGGGGAGCTGTTTTTT. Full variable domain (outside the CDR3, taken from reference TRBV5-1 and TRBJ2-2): KAGVTQTPRYLIKTRGQQVTLSCSPISGHRSVSWYQQTPGQGLQFLFEYFSETQRNKGNFPGRFSGRQFSNSRSEMNVSTLELGDSALYLCASSLWRGGRTGELFFGEGSRLTVL.

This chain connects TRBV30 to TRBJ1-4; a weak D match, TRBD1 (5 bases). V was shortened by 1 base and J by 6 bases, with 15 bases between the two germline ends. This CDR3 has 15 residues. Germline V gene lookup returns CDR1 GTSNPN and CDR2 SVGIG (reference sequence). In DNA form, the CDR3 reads TGTGCCTGGAGTGCTGGACATGGGGCTTATGAAAAACTGTTTTTT. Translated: CAWSAGHGAYEKLFF. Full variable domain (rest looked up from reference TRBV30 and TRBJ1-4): SQTIHQWPATLVQPVGSPLSLECTVEGTSNPNLYWYRQAAGRGLQLLFYSVGIGQISSEVPQNLSASRPQDRQFILSSKKLLLSDSGFYLCAWSAGHGAYEKLFFGSGTQLSVL.

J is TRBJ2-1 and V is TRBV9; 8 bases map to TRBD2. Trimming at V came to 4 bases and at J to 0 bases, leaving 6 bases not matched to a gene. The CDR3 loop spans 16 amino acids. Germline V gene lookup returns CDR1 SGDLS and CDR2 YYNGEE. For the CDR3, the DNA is TGTGCCAGCAGCCTTAGCGGGGTTAGCTCCTACAATGAGCAGTTCTTC. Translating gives CASSLSGVSSYNEQFF. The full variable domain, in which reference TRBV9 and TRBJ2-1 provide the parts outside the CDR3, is DSGVTQTPKHLITATGQRVTLRCSPRSGDLSVYWYQQSLDQGLQFLIQYYNGEERAKGNILERFSAQQFPDLHSELNLSSLELGDSALYFCASSLSGVSSYNEQFFGPGTRLTVL.

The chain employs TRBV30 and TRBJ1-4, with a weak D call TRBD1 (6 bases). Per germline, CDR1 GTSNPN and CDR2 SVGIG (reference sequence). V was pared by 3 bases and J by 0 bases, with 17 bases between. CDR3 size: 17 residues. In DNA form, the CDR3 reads TGTGCCTGGAGGCGGGGGCCCAGTCCAGCAACTAATGAAAAACTGTTTTTT. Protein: CAWRRGPSPATNEKLFF.